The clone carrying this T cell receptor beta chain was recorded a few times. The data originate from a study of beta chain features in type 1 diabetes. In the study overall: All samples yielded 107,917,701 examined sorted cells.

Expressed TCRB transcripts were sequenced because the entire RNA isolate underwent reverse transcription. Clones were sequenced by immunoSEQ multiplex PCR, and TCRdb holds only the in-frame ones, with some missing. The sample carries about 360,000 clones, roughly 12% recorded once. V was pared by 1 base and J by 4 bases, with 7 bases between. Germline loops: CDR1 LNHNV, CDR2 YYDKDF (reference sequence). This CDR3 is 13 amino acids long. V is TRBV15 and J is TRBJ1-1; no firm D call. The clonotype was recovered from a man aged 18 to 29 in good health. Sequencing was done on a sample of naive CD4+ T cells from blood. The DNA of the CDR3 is TGTGCCACCAGCAGAGGCGGGTTCACTGAAGCTTTCTTT. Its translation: CATSRGGFTEAFF. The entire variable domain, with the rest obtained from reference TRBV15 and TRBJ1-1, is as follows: DAMVIQNPRYQVTQFGKPVTLSCSQTLNHNVMYWYQQKSSQAPKLLFHYYDKDFNNEADTPDNFQSRRPNTSFCFLDIRSPGLGDTAMYLCATSRGGFTEAFFGQGTRLTVV.